The T cell receptor beta chain described here comes from a study of T cells after yellow fever vaccination. Study-wide results and limits: Most primary-vaccination clones reappeared after the booster (96% CD4, 85% to 90% CD8).

Between the trimmed V and J ends, which lost 1 base and 5 bases, there was a span of 10 bases. The CDR3 runs to 14 residues. The germline gives CDR1 SGHDN, CDR2 FVKESK. One entry per CDR3 protein, called by TCRdb with MiXCR from the 5' RACE reads. The sample has 500,000 to 650,000 distinct CDR3 sequences, approximately 16% seen once. The sample holds a few counts of this clonotype. No antigen is known for it. The chain employs TRBV14 and TRBJ2-3; D ambiguous. Sequencing used PBMCs, obtained 5 days after the first yellow fever vaccination. The sequence came from a man between 18 and 29 years old who received the YFV17D yellow fever vaccine. CDR3 DNA sequence: TGTGCCAGCAGCCAAGTCACGGCTAAAGATACGCAGTATTTT. Translated: CASSQVTAKDTQYF.